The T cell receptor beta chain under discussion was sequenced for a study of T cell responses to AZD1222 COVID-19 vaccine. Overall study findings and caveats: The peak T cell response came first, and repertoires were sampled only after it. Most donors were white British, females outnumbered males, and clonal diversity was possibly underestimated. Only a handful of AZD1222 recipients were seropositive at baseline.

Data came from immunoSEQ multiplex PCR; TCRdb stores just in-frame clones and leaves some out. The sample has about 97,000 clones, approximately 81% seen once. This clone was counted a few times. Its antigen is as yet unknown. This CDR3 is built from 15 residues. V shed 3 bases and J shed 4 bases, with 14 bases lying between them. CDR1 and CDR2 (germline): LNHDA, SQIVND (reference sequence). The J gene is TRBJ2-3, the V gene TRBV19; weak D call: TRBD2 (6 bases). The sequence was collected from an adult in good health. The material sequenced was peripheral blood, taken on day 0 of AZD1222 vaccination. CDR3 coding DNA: TGTGCCAGTAGTATTGCTCTCGGGGGTTCAGATACGCAGTATTTT. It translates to CASSIALGGSDTQYF.